This is a list of T cell receptor beta chains from one sample in a study of blood T cell repertoires in COVID-19. The assay was immunoSEQ multiplex PCR, and TCRdb's table has in-frame clones only and misses some. The top ten clones hold roughly 2.5% of a sample with tens of thousands of clones, 90% of them seen once. The material sequenced was peripheral blood. All receptors derive from a man in his 70s with acute or convalescent COVID-19. Both conserved end residues are part of each CDR3. Fields, in order: V gene, clone size, J gene, D gene, CDR3 DNA, CDR3 protein. The D gene is left open where the match is weak. Not every row has a clone size; where given, it reads once, few, many or a size class.

TRBV2	.	TRBJ2-5	TRBD2	TGTGCCAGCACCTTAGCGGGGGTAGCTGAGACCCAGTACTTC	CASTLAGVAETQYF
TRBV18	.	TRBJ1-5	TRBD1	TGTGCCAGCTCACCTCAGGGGGGAAGCAATCAGCCCCAGCATTTT	CASSPQGGSNQPQHF
TRBV6-6	once	TRBJ2-1	TRBD2	TGTGCCAGCAGTCTTGGGACTAGCGGGTACAATGAGCAGTTCTTC	CASSLGTSGYNEQFF
TRBV20-1	.	TRBJ2-7	.	TGCAGTGCAAGTCGGGGGGCTGCGTCCTACGAGCAGTACTTC	CSASRGAASYEQYF
TRBV6-6	.	TRBJ1-2	TRBD1	TGTGCCAGCGGACAGGGGAACTATGGCTACACCTTC	CASGQGNYGYTF
TRBV9	.	TRBJ2-1	.	TGTGCCAGCAGCGTAGGACAGTCCAAAATAGAGCAGTTCTTC	CASSVGQSKIEQFF
TRBV24-1	.	TRBJ2-7	.	TGTGCCACCAGGGCAGATAACTCCTACGAGCAGTACTTC	CATRADNSYEQYF
TRBV7-8	.	TRBJ1-1	TRBD1	TGTGCCAGCAGCTTCTTTCCTTCAACAGGGGACACTGAAGCTTTCTTT	CASSFFPSTGDTEAFF
TRBV6-6	.	TRBJ2-3	TRBD1	TGTGCCAGCAATAGGGGACAGGGGTCTCCAGATACGCAGTATTTT	CASNRGQGSPDTQYF
TRBV18	once	TRBJ2-1	.	TGTGCCAGCTCACCAACTAGATCCCTTGAGCAGTTCTTC	CASSPTRSLEQFF
TRBV5-1	.	TRBJ1-6	TRBD1	TGCGCCAGCAGTTGGATAGGGACAGGGGATAATTCACCCCTCCACTTT	CASSWIGTGDNSPLHF
TRBV18	.	TRBJ2-3	.	TGTGCCAGCTCAACCCCTAACACAGATACGCAGTATTTT	CASSTPNTDTQYF
TRBV19	.	TRBJ2-3	.	TGTGCCAGTAGTATAGAGGGGCAGCCCTACACAGATACGCAGTATTTT	CASSIEGQPYTDTQYF
TRBV18	.	TRBJ1-2	TRBD1	TGTGCCAGCTCACCCTGGGGACAGGGTTATGGCTACACCTTC	CASSPWGQGYGYTF
TRBV3-1/TRBV3-2	.	TRBJ2-7	.	TGTGCCAGCAGCCTACGACCCGGACAAACCTACGAGCAGTACTTC	CASSLRPGQTYEQYF
TRBV6-7	once	TRBJ2-1	.	TGTGCCAGCAGTTCCCCCACAGGCATCGACAATGAGCAGTTCTTC	CASSSPTGIDNEQFF
TRBV19	.	TRBJ1-3	.	TGTGCCAGTAGAGATTTAGGAGGTTCCGGAAACACCATATATTTT	CASRDLGGSGNTIYF
TRBV28	.	TRBJ1-3	.	TGTGCCAGCAGCCAACCCCAGGGTTACACCATATATTTT	CASSQPQGYTIYF
TRBV7-2	.	TRBJ1-2	TRBD1	TGTGCCAGCAGTCTACCCCCCGGGACAGGGGAAAGCTACACCTTC	CASSLPPGTGESYTF
TRBV18	.	TRBJ2-1	.	TGTGCCAGCTCACCACCGGGACTGGAACTTGAGCAGTTCTTC	CASSPPGLELEQFF
TRBV4-1	.	TRBJ2-3	.	TGCGCCAGCAGCCAAGACCCCGGCGGAACACGCACAGATACGCAGTATTTT	CASSQDPGGTRTDTQYF
TRBV9	.	TRBJ2-7	TRBD2	TGTGCCAGCAGCGTAACGGGAGGGGACTACGAGCAGTACTTC	CASSVTGGDYEQYF
TRBV28	once	TRBJ1-2	TRBD1	TGTGCCAGCAGTTTATCTCTTACCGCATTCGGGACAGAGGCTAGCTATGGCTACACCTTC	CASSLSLTAFGTEASYGYTF
TRBV19	.	TRBJ2-7	TRBD2	TGTGCCAGTAGTATACCCGGGGGGAGATACGAGCAGTACTTC	CASSIPGGRYEQYF
TRBV2	.	TRBJ2-7	TRBD2	TGTGCCAGCAAGGCGGGCGGGGGTTACGAGCAGTACTTC	CASKAGGGYEQYF
TRBV24-1	few	TRBJ2-2	TRBD1	TGTGCCACCAGTGATACAGGGGCCAACACCGGGGAGCTGTTTTTT	CATSDTGANTGELFF
TRBV5-4	.	TRBJ1-4	TRBD1	TGTGCCAGCAGCGCGGGACAGGTTTCGGTTAATGAAAAACTGTTTTTT	CASSAGQVSVNEKLFF